Listed below are T cell receptor beta chains from one sample, sequenced in a study of OX40 agonist ivuxolimab in advanced cancers. Only in-frame clones appear in the TCRdb table, and some are missing; sequencing was by immunoSEQ multiplex PCR. Among 30,000 to 45,000 clones listed, 85% to 90% were seen once. Source: CD4+ or CD8+ T cells sorted from blood, taken in a trial of the OX40 agonist ivuxolimab. The receptors shown here come from an adult with an advanced solid tumor such as melanoma, head and neck, liver or kidney cancer. The CDR3 runs from the conserved cysteine through the conserved F or W. The D gene is left open where the match is weak. Size is stated for part of the rows, as once, few or many counts, or as a class when the clone is expanded.

V: TRBV13; D: NA; J: TRBJ2-7; size: NA; DNA: TGTGCCAGCAGCTTACGGGATCAATACGAGCAGTACTTC; CDR3: CASSLRDQYEQYF
V: TRBV6-1; D: TRBD1; J: TRBJ1-1; size: NA; DNA: TGTGCCAGCCGAAACCCGGGACAGGGTCGGGGAGCTTTCTTT; CDR3: CASRNPGQGRGAFF
V: TRBV5-1; D: TRBD2; J: TRBJ2-2; size: NA; DNA: TGCGCCAGCAGCCCGACGGGGCTAGCGGTGGGGAACACCGGGGAGCTGTTTTTT; CDR3: CASSPTGLAVGNTGELFF
V: TRBV9; D: TRBD1; J: TRBJ1-3; size: once; DNA: TGTGCCAGCAGCCTTCGGGACAGCTCTGGAAACACCATATATTTT; CDR3: CASSLRDSSGNTIYF
V: TRBV28; D: NA; J: TRBJ1-2; size: NA; DNA: TGTGCCAGCAGTTTAACAGGGCCTCAGGACTATGGCTACACCTTC; CDR3: CASSLTGPQDYGYTF
V: TRBV5-1; D: NA; J: TRBJ2-5; size: NA; DNA: TGCGCCAGCAGTACCGTGGCAGGACAACAAGAGACCCAGTACTTC; CDR3: CASSTVAGQQETQYF
V: TRBV9; D: TRBD2; J: TRBJ2-7; size: NA; DNA: TGTGCCAGCAGCCCCAATTGGGGGGGGTACTACGAGCAGTACTTC; CDR3: CASSPNWGGYYEQYF
V: TRBV6-1; D: TRBD1; J: TRBJ1-2; size: few; DNA: TGTGCCAGCGACGGACAGGGCGCCAACTATGGCTACACCTTC; CDR3: CASDGQGANYGYTF
V: TRBV25-1; D: TRBD1; J: TRBJ2-1; size: NA; DNA: TGTGCCAGCAGTGCAGTGGACAGGGAAGCGTTCTTC; CDR3: CASSAVDREAFF
V: TRBV10-2; D: NA; J: TRBJ2-5; size: once; DNA: TGCGCCAGCAGTGCCGCTCCTTACGGCCAAGAGACCCAGTACTTC; CDR3: CASSAAPYGQETQYF
V: TRBV5-1; D: NA; J: TRBJ2-1; size: NA; DNA: TGCGCCAGCAGCTTGGATTACAATGAGCAGTTCTTC; CDR3: CASSLDYNEQFF
V: TRBV10-1; D: NA; J: TRBJ2-1; size: NA; DNA: TGCGCCAGCAGCAGGGGTTGGAACAATGAGCAGTTCTTC; CDR3: CASSRGWNNEQFF
V: TRBV6-6; D: NA; J: TRBJ2-6; size: NA; DNA: TGTGCCAGCAGTGGAGGGTTTGGGGCCAACGTCCTGACTTTC; CDR3: CASSGGFGANVLTF
V: TRBV29-1; D: NA; J: TRBJ1-1; size: NA; DNA: TGCAGCGTTGAGAAGGGGGTGAACACTGAAGCTTTCTTT; CDR3: CSVEKGVNTEAFF
V: TRBV9; D: TRBD2; J: TRBJ2-3; size: NA; DNA: TGTGCCAGCAGCTCCCTGACTAGCGGGGGCACAGATACGCAGTATTTT; CDR3: CASSSLTSGGTDTQYF
V: TRBV19; D: NA; J: TRBJ2-6; size: NA; DNA: TGTGCCAGTAGAACGAGCTTCTCTGGGGCCAACGTCCTGACTTTC; CDR3: CASRTSFSGANVLTF
V: TRBV18; D: NA; J: TRBJ1-1; size: NA; DNA: TGTGCCAGCTCACGGCTGACGGGTAACACTGAAGCTTTCTTT; CDR3: CASSRLTGNTEAFF
V: TRBV19; D: NA; J: TRBJ2-7; size: once; DNA: TGTGCCAGTAGTACCTCGACAGGAGCGGCCTACGAGCAGTACTTC; CDR3: CASSTSTGAAYEQYF